Below are 23 T cell receptor beta chains sequenced from a single sample in a study of blood T cell repertoires in COVID-19. Method: immunoSEQ multiplex PCR; TCRdb's copy keeps in-frame clones and lacks some. The table has about 100,000 clones, approximately 87% seen once; the top ten hold 20%. What was sequenced was peripheral blood. These receptors originate from a human donor in a cohort sampled during active COVID-19.

This chain's CDR3 is CASSQVAAEIDNEQFF. In DNA form, the CDR3 reads TGCGCCAGCAGCCAAGTCGCAGCGGAGATTGACAATGAGCAGTTCTTC. This sequence joins TRBV4-3 and TRBJ2-1, with D possibly TRBD2 on 5 matching bases. V was clipped by 1 base and J by 5 bases, with 15 bases between them. CDR1 and CDR2 (germline): LGHNA, YSLEER. CDR3 length: 16 amino acids.

The rearrangement links TRBV2 to TRBJ2-7; D perhaps matches TRBD1 (6 bases). The germline V gene encodes CDR1 SNHLY and CDR2 FYNNEI. CDR3 length: 17 amino acids. Deletions cut 6 bases from V and 0 bases from J, with 21 bases between. CDR3 protein: CASRVRRQDRGSYEQYF. As DNA, the CDR3 is TGTGCCAGCAGGGTACGACGACAGGACCGAGGCTCCTACGAGCAGTACTTC.

This clone is a singleton in its sample. The gene calls are TRBV12-5 and TRBJ2-7, with 7 bases lining up with TRBD1. Germline values: CDR1 LGHNT, CDR2 FRNRAP. The CDR3 runs 19 residues. With V trimmed by 3 bases and J by 2 bases, 19 bases remained unmatched. The CDR3 coding sequence is TGTGCTAGTGGTTTTAAACACTTAACCGGACAGGATAGAGCCTACGAGCAGTACTTC. As protein: CASGFKHLTGQDRAYEQYF.

The chain links TRBV9 to TRBJ1-4, with no clear D. Deletions cut 0 bases from V and 8 bases from J, with 8 bases between. Per germline, CDR1 SGDLS and CDR2 YYNGEE. The CDR3 totals 13 residues. CDR3 DNA sequence: TGTGCCAGCAGCGTAGGTAGAGGGGAAAAACTGTTTTTT. Amino acids: CASSVGRGEKLFF.

This rearrangement joins TRBV21-1 to TRBJ1-4; TRBD1, as called in the table, went unchecked against the DNA. TRBV21-1 is given as a pseudogene. The length of the CDR3 is 13 residues. CDR3 protein: CASSIPTVGKLFF. Here the CDR3 DNA reads TGTGCCAGCAGCATTCCGACAGTGGGAAAACTGTTTTTT.

This clone occurred a few times. This chain joins TRBV7-7 and TRBJ2-7, with TRBD2 matching over 8 bases. V lost 5 bases to trimming and J lost 5 bases; unmatched junction nucleotides: 14. This CDR3 is built from 16 residues. Germline V CDR1 and CDR2: SSHAT, FNYEAQ (reference sequence). The CDR3 here is CASSETGGLGIHEQYF. The CDR3 DNA reads TGTGCCAGCAGCGAAACCGGGGGACTAGGTATCCACGAGCAGTACTTC.

The chain couples TRBV6-5 to TRBJ1-3; the match to TRBD1 covers 8 bases. J was trimmed by 2 bases and V by 6 bases; bases with no gene match: 6. The CDR3 loop spans 15 amino acids. Germline values: CDR1 MNHEY, CDR2 SVGAGI. The CDR3 protein is CASSRLTGAGNTIYF. CDR3 nucleotides: TGTGCCAGCAGCCGACTGACAGGGGCTGGAAACACCATATATTTT.

The chain has TRBV5-1 and TRBJ2-7; TRBD1 might be the D (6 bases). The CDR3 extends over 15 amino acids. The germline CDR1 and CDR2 sequences are SGHRS and YFSETQ. Trimming stripped 0 bases from V and 0 bases from J, with 10 bases between. The CDR3 sequence is CASSLGQASSYEQYF. The CDR3 DNA reads as TGCGCCAGCAGCTTGGGACAGGCGAGCTCCTACGAGCAGTACTTC. Complete variable domain (other parts from reference TRBV5-1 and TRBJ2-7): KAGVTQTPRYLIKTRGQQVTLSCSPISGHRSVSWYQQTPGQGLQFLFEYFSETQRNKGNFPGRFSGRQFSNSRSEMNVSTLELGDSALYLCASSLGQASSYEQYFGPGTRLTVT.

V gene TRBV18 combines with J gene TRBJ2-7; 7 bases align to TRBD2. This CDR3 has 14 amino acids. CDR1 is KGHSH and CDR2 is LQKENI in the germline V gene. J was trimmed by 7 bases and V by 6 bases; bases with no gene match: 12. Here the CDR3 DNA reads TGTGCCAGCTCGCTCAGCGGGGCCCTTTTAGAGCAGTACTTC. This translates into CASSLSGALLEQYF. The variable domain in full, completed from reference TRBV18 and TRBJ2-7, reads NAGVMQNPRHLVRRRGQEARLRCSPMKGHSHVYWYRQLPEEGLKFMVYLQKENIIDESGMPKERFSAEFPKEGPSILRIQQVVRGDSAAYFCASSLSGALLEQYFGPGTRLTVT.

This clone was observed a few times. The rearrangement joins TRBV3-1 (or the pseudogene TRBV3-2) to TRBJ2-2; D is uncertain. Germline V gene data show CDR1 as LGHDT and CDR2 as YNNKEL (reference sequence). The V and J ends lost 0 bases and 6 bases respectively, with 17 bases between them. The CDR3 consists of 17 residues. In DNA form, the CDR3 reads TGTGCCAGCAGCCAAGATCGTCCGGAAAATCGGGCCGGGGAGCTGTTTTTT. It codes for CASSQDRPENRAGELFF.

The chain is built from TRBV2 and TRBJ1-1, with D possibly being TRBD1 (5 bases). The CDR3 has 14 amino acids. The germline gives CDR1 SNHLY, CDR2 FYNNEI. The V end was cut by 10 bases, the J end by 1 base, with 16 bases between. The chain's CDR3 is CATLRSQGNTEAFF. The CDR3 region has the DNA TGTGCCACCCTGAGGTCGCAGGGGAACACTGAAGCTTTCTTT.

CDR3: CASSRRLTGEVVFF. The DNA for the CDR3 is TGTGCCAGCAGTCGTAGACTTACCGGTGAGGTAGTGTTTTTT. The V gene is TRBV28, the J gene TRBJ1-4, with D unresolved. V was trimmed by 5 bases and J by 15 bases, leaving 22 bases between them. Germline values: CDR1 MDHEN, CDR2 SYDVKM. The CDR3 is 14 residues long. Using reference TRBV28 and TRBJ1-4 for the parts outside the CDR3, the full variable domain is DVKVTQSSRYLVKRTGEKVFLECVQDMDHENMFWYRQDPGLGLRLIYFSYDVKMKEKGDIPEGYSVSREKKERFSLILESASTNQTSMYLCASSRRLTGEVVFFGSGTQLSVL.

This clone was recorded only once. This chain uses TRBV9 with TRBJ2-1; TRBD2 might be the D (5 bases). V lost 3 bases, J lost 4 bases, and 8 bases lay in between. In germline, CDR1 is SGDLS, CDR2 YYNGEE. The CDR3 is 13 amino acids. The CDR3 region is CASSEEVYNEQFF. The DNA for the CDR3 is TGTGCCAGCAGCGAGGAGGTATACAATGAGCAGTTCTTC.

V is TRBV7-2 and J is TRBJ2-7, with TRBD2 matching over 10 bases. Looked up from germline, CDR1 is SGHTA and CDR2 is FQGNSA. V dropped 1 base and J dropped 2; count of bases not matched to a gene: 5. The CDR3 extends over 16 amino acids. CDR3 in amino acids: CASSLGLAGDPYEQYF. Written as DNA, the CDR3 is TGTGCCAGCAGCTTAGGCCTAGCGGGAGATCCCTACGAGCAGTACTTC.

The gene calls are TRBV9 and TRBJ2-5; 11 bases are shared with TRBD2. The trim removed 0 bases at V and 5 bases at J, leaving 3 bases unmatched. Germline loops: CDR1 SGDLS, CDR2 YYNGEE. This CDR3 region has 15 residues. CDR3 nucleotide sequence: TGTGCCAGCAGCGTAGTGGGACTAGCGGCGGAGACCCAGTACTTC. This encodes CASSVVGLAAETQYF.

The sample holds a few counts of this clone. The chain couples TRBV6-5 to TRBJ1-5; 8 positions agree with TRBD1. CDR1 MNHEY and CDR2 SVGAGI come from the germline V gene. V shed 8 bases and J 0 bases; nucleotides not matched to a gene: 6. The CDR3 has 15 amino acids. DNA of the CDR3: TGTGCCAGCGGGACAGGCTCCTATAGCAATCAGCCCCAGCATTTT. Residues: CASGTGSYSNQPQHF.

J is TRBJ2-7 and V is TRBV9; a weak D match, TRBD2 (5 bases). There are 13 residues in the CDR3. The V gene lost 0 bases and the J gene lost 2 bases, with 6 bases spanning the gap. CDR1 is SGDLS and CDR2 is YYNGEE in the germline V gene. The DNA for the CDR3 is TGTGCCAGCAGCGTAGGGACTGCCTACGAGCAGTACTTC. It is translated as CASSVGTAYEQYF. The variable domain in full, with the rest retrieved from reference TRBV9 and TRBJ2-7, is DSGVTQTPKHLITATGQRVTLRCSPRSGDLSVYWYQQSLDQGLQFLIQYYNGEERAKGNILERFSAQQFPDLHSELNLSSLELGDSALYFCASSVGTAYEQYFGPGTRLTVT.

The chain combines TRBV27 with TRBJ1-1, with 7 bases lining up with TRBD1. The CDR3 length is 14 residues. Per the germline V gene, CDR1 is MNHEY and CDR2 is SMNVEV (reference sequence). J lost 0 bases, V lost 4 bases, and 2 bases had no gene match. The CDR3 nucleotides read TGTGCCAGCAGTTGGGACAGTATGAACACTGAAGCTTTCTTT. Encoded protein: CASSWDSMNTEAFF.

This clone was detected only once. The chain employs TRBV29-1 and TRBJ1-6, with D possibly being TRBD1 (6 bases). Germline V lookup: CDR1 SQVTM, CDR2 ANQGSEA. Trimming took 7 bases from V and 5 from J, leaving 12 bases between them. This CDR3 is 13 amino acids long. In DNA form, the CDR3 reads TGCAGCGCCCGGGACACGAATAATTCACCCCTCCACTTT. Translated, it gives CSARDTNNSPLHF.

The chain joins TRBV6-5 to TRBJ2-3; perhaps TRBD2 as D (5 bases). V shed 0 bases and J shed 2 bases, with 9 bases lying between them. CDR1 MNHEY and CDR2 SVGAGI come from the germline V gene. The length of the CDR3 is 15 residues. This CDR3 reads CASSYSGSSTDTQYF. CDR3 coding DNA: TGTGCCAGCAGTTACTCTGGGAGTTCCACAGATACGCAGTATTTT.

The chain couples TRBV19 to TRBJ2-7, with D tentatively TRBD1 (6 bases). CDR3 length: 15 amino acids. Looked up from germline, CDR1 is LNHDA and CDR2 is SQIVND (reference sequence). V lost 3 bases and J 5 bases, leaving 17 bases between the germline ends. CDR3 in amino acids: CASSIPGAGDDEQYF. DNA for the CDR3: TGTGCCAGTAGTATCCCAGGGGCTGGGGATGACGAGCAGTACTTC.

V and J are TRBV6-2 or TRBV6-3 and TRBJ2-5, with D tentatively TRBD2 (5 bases). The CDR3 is made up of 13 amino acids. Between the trimmed V and J ends, which lost 6 bases and 5 bases, there was a span of 13 bases. Germline V lookup: CDR1 MNHEY, CDR2 SVGEGT. CDR3 protein: CASSSRESETQYF. CDR3 in DNA: TGTGCCAGCAGCTCCCGGGAAAGCGAGACCCAGTACTTC.

The chain recombines TRBV2 with TRBJ1-2; 7 positions match TRBD1. V was clipped by 2 bases and J by 5 bases; unmatched bases: 5. Germline assignment: CDR1 SNHLY and CDR2 FYNNEI. The CDR3 loop spans 14 amino acids. As DNA, the CDR3 is TGTGCCAGCAGTGAAAACAGGGGCGGGTATGGCTACACCTTC. Encoded protein: CASSENRGGYGYTF. The complete variable domain, with remaining parts taken from reference TRBV2 and TRBJ1-2, reads EPEVTQTPSHQVTQMGQEVILRCVPISNHLYFYWYRQILGQKVEFLVSFYNNEISEKSEIFDDQFSVERPDGSNFTLKIRSTKLEDSAMYFCASSENRGGYGYTFGSGTRLTVV.